These T cell receptor beta chains were read from a single sample in a study of cytomegalovirus exposure and HLA in healthy donors. Measured with immunoSEQ multiplex PCR; TCRdb has only the in-frame clones, and not every one. The table records 45,000 to 55,000 clones, around 52% of them present only once. Specimen: PBMCs. The origin of the receptors is a human donor in good health. Both conserved end residues are part of each CDR3. A D gene is named only where the DNA matches it firmly. Some rows mark clone size as missing; the rest say once, few, many or name a class of expanded clone.

size: -; J: TRBJ2-7; V: TRBV6-7; D: TRBD1; DNA: TGTGCCAGCAGTTACTTTAAACCGGGACAGGGGTTCTACGAGCAGTACTTC; CDR3: CASSYFKPGQGFYEQYF
size: -; J: TRBJ2-7; V: TRBV4-1; D: TRBD1; DNA: TGCGCCAGCAGCCACCTGGGACAGACCTACGAGCAGTACTTC; CDR3: CASSHLGQTYEQYF
size: -; J: TRBJ2-6; V: TRBV18; D: -; DNA: TGTGCCAGCTCACCACCCCCGTGGCAGGGGACTGGGGCCAACGTCCTGACTTTC; CDR3: CASSPPPWQGTGANVLTF
size: few; J: TRBJ2-3; V: TRBV9; D: -; DNA: TGTGCCAGCAGCGTAGAGGGGCGGGGGCGCACAGATACGCAGTATTTT; CDR3: CASSVEGRGRTDTQYF
size: -; J: TRBJ2-7; V: TRBV10-1; D: -; DNA: TGCGCCAGCAGTGTCACAATCGGGGGGCAGCAGTACTTC; CDR3: CASSVTIGGQQYF
size: few; J: TRBJ1-5; V: TRBV15; D: TRBD1; DNA: TGTGCCACCAGCAGGGATTACAGGGGTCAGCCCCAGCATTTT; CDR3: CATSRDYRGQPQHF
size: -; J: TRBJ1-1; V: TRBV2; D: TRBD1; DNA: TGTGCCAGCATCCCGGACAGGGCTCGAACTGAAGCTTTCTTT; CDR3: CASIPDRARTEAFF
size: -; J: TRBJ2-1; V: TRBV4-3; D: -; DNA: TGCGCCAGCAGCCAAGACAAGGGGGGGTTTGGGGATGAGCAGTTCTTC; CDR3: CASSQDKGGFGDEQFF
size: -; J: TRBJ1-5; V: TRBV6-5; D: -; DNA: TGTGCCAGCAGCCGCAGCGGGCAGTCTTATCAGCCCCAGCATTTT; CDR3: CASSRSGQSYQPQHF
size: few; J: TRBJ1-1; V: TRBV7-9; D: -; DNA: TGTGCCAGCACCCAAGGGACACCCGTGAACACTGAAGCTTTCTTT; CDR3: CASTQGTPVNTEAFF
size: -; J: TRBJ1-4; V: TRBV7-9; D: TRBD1; DNA: TGTGCCAGCAGCTTAGGCACAGGGGGCTTGAGTGAAAAACTGTTTTTT; CDR3: CASSLGTGGLSEKLFF
size: -; J: TRBJ2-2; V: TRBV4-1; D: TRBD1; DNA: TGCGCCAGCAGCCAAGTGTGGGCAGGGGGAAACGGGGAGCTGTTTTTT; CDR3: CASSQVWAGGNGELFF
size: -; J: TRBJ2-1; V: TRBV10-1; D: TRBD1; DNA: TGCGCCAGCAGTGACATTCAGGGGGCACCCTACAATGAGCAGTTCTTC; CDR3: CASSDIQGAPYNEQFF
size: -; J: TRBJ1-1; V: TRBV15; D: TRBD1; DNA: TGTGCCACCAGCTCTCAGGGGGCAGGGAGCACTGAAGCTTTCTTT; CDR3: CATSSQGAGSTEAFF
size: -; J: TRBJ2-1; V: TRBV29-1; D: -; DNA: TGCAGCACGGGACACGAGAGGGGCGAGCAGTTCTTC; CDR3: CSTGHERGEQFF
size: few; J: TRBJ1-4; V: TRBV4-1; D: TRBD1; DNA: TGCGCCAGCAGCCCGTTGGGACAGGGAAATGAAAAACTGTTTTTT; CDR3: CASSPLGQGNEKLFF
size: -; J: TRBJ1-1; V: TRBV5-1; D: -; DNA: TGCGCCAGCAGCAGAGAGACAGAAAACACTGAAGCTTTCTTT; CDR3: CASSRETENTEAFF
size: few; J: TRBJ1-2; V: TRBV6-6; D: -; DNA: TGTGCCAGCAGTGCTAGGGGTGGCTACACCTTC; CDR3: CASSARGGYTF
size: -; J: TRBJ1-3; V: TRBV12-5; D: -; DNA: TGTGCTAGTGGTTACGACTTGATCTCTGGAAACACCATATATTTT; CDR3: CASGYDLISGNTIYF
size: few; J: TRBJ2-5; V: TRBV27; D: -; DNA: TGTGCCAGCAGCAAACTTCAACCCCGGGAGACCCAGTACTTC; CDR3: CASSKLQPRETQYF
size: -; J: TRBJ1-4; V: TRBV2; D: -; DNA: TGTGCCAGCAGTGACGGGGCTAATGAAAAACTGTTTTTT; CDR3: CASSDGANEKLFF
size: -; J: TRBJ2-2; V: TRBV5-6; D: TRBD1; DNA: TGTGCCAGCAGCCGCCCGGACAGGGCGACCGGGGAGCTGTTTTTT; CDR3: CASSRPDRATGELFF
size: -; J: TRBJ1-2; V: TRBV2; D: TRBD1; DNA: TGTGCCAGCAGTGGGCAGGGGGACTATGGCTACACCTTC; CDR3: CASSGQGDYGYTF
size: -; J: TRBJ1-2; V: TRBV5-1; D: -; DNA: TGCGCCAGCAGCTTGGCATCGGAGTATGGCTACACCTTC; CDR3: CASSLASEYGYTF
size: -; J: TRBJ2-1; V: TRBV4-2; D: TRBD2; DNA: TGTGCCAGCAGCCGGGGACTAGCGGGAGAATTTAACAATGAGCAGTTCTTC; CDR3: CASSRGLAGEFNNEQFF
size: -; J: TRBJ2-7; V: TRBV5-1; D: -; DNA: TGCGCCAGCAGCTTGCGGGGGAAGGGGAGCTCCTACGAGCAGTACTTC; CDR3: CASSLRGKGSSYEQYF
size: -; J: TRBJ1-2; V: TRBV30; D: -; DNA: TGTGCCTGGGCCGGGGGGGGCGGTGGCTACACCTTC; CDR3: CAWAGGGGGYTF
size: few; J: TRBJ2-2; V: TRBV6-5; D: -; DNA: TGTGCCAGCAGCCGACATCCCGCGGGATCCGGGGAGCTGTTTTTT; CDR3: CASSRHPAGSGELFF
size: -; J: TRBJ2-7; V: TRBV10-3; D: -; DNA: TGTGCCATCAGTGACACTACTTACGAGCAGTACTTC; CDR3: CAISDTTYEQYF
size: -; J: TRBJ1-1; V: TRBV20-1; D: -; DNA: TGCAGTGCTAGCATCCGGGGAGCTTTCTTT; CDR3: CSASIRGAFF
size: -; J: TRBJ2-7; V: TRBV7-9; D: -; DNA: TGTTCCAGCACCTGGAAGCCGGGGGAGCAGTACTTC; CDR3: CSSTWKPGEQYF
size: few; J: TRBJ1-4; V: TRBV5-1; D: TRBD1; DNA: TGCGCCAGCAGCTTTAACAGGGGTTATGAAAAACTGTTTTTT; CDR3: CASSFNRGYEKLFF
size: -; J: TRBJ1-1; V: TRBV14; D: -; DNA: TGTGCCAGCAGCCAAGATAGAAACTCCGGGGGGATTGGGGCTTTCTTT; CDR3: CASSQDRNSGGIGAFF
size: -; J: TRBJ2-3; V: TRBV28; D: TRBD2; DNA: TGTGCCAGTGACGGGGGGGCCCTCACAGATACGCAGTATTTT; CDR3: CASDGGALTDTQYF
size: once; J: TRBJ1-3; V: TRBV19; D: -; DNA: TGTGCCAGTGCAGCTGGAAACACCATATATTTT; CDR3: CASAAGNTIYF
size: -; J: TRBJ1-1; V: TRBV27; D: -; DNA: TGTGCCAGCAGTTTTACAGGGACGCCTGAAGCTTTCTTT; CDR3: CASSFTGTPEAFF
size: -; J: TRBJ1-3; V: TRBV15; D: -; DNA: TGTGCCACCAGCAGTTTGGAGGCTGGAAACACCATATATTTT; CDR3: CATSSLEAGNTIYF
size: -; J: TRBJ1-5; V: TRBV14; D: TRBD1; DNA: TGTGCCAGCAGCTTCGGGACAGGGGGCAATCAGCCCCAGCATTTT; CDR3: CASSFGTGGNQPQHF
size: -; J: TRBJ1-2; V: TRBV5-8; D: TRBD1; DNA: TGTGCCAGCAGGACCGACAGGGTCGGGGGCTACACCTTC; CDR3: CASRTDRVGGYTF
size: medium-sized; J: TRBJ1-2; V: TRBV5-1; D: TRBD1; DNA: TGCGCCAGCAGCCCTACAGGGGGCAATGGCTACACCTTC; CDR3: CASSPTGGNGYTF
size: -; J: TRBJ1-1; V: TRBV18; D: TRBD1; DNA: TGTGCCAGCTCACCACAGGACAGGCCGTCTGCTTTCTTT; CDR3: CASSPQDRPSAFF
size: few; J: TRBJ2-5; V: TRBV4-2; D: TRBD2; DNA: TGTGCCAGCAGCCAAGGAGCTAGCGGGGGGGAGATGTCGGAGACCCAGTACTTC; CDR3: CASSQGASGGEMSETQYF
size: -; J: TRBJ1-1; V: TRBV7-2; D: -; DNA: TGTGCCAGCAGCCCTAGGAAGTGGGGCAGGAACACTGAAGCTTTCTTT; CDR3: CASSPRKWGRNTEAFF
size: -; J: TRBJ1-1; V: TRBV18; D: TRBD1; DNA: TGTGCCAGCGGACCAGCGGCAGGGGGACAAACTGAAGCTTTCTTT; CDR3: CASGPAAGGQTEAFF
size: once; J: TRBJ2-2; V: TRBV7-6; D: -; DNA: TGTGCCAGCAGCTCCGCCGTCACAGGGTATAGTGGCACCGGGGAGCTGTTTTTT; CDR3: CASSSAVTGYSGTGELFF
size: -; J: TRBJ2-2; V: TRBV5-6; D: TRBD1; DNA: TGTGCCAGCAGCTTGGGAAGGGGGCCTAACACCGGGGAGCTGTTTTTT; CDR3: CASSLGRGPNTGELFF
size: -; J: TRBJ1-1; V: TRBV18; D: TRBD1; DNA: TGTGCCAGCTCCCTAGACAGGGGTACTGAAGCTTTCTTT; CDR3: CASSLDRGTEAFF
size: -; J: TRBJ2-7; V: TRBV7-2; D: TRBD1; DNA: TGTGCCAGCAGCTCGGGACAGGACCTTACCTACGAGCAGTACTTC; CDR3: CASSSGQDLTYEQYF
size: -; J: TRBJ1-5; V: TRBV2; D: -; DNA: TGTGCCAGCAGTCAAGGCAGGGTCCAGGTTCGCAATCAGCCCCAGCATTTT; CDR3: CASSQGRVQVRNQPQHF
size: -; J: TRBJ2-3; V: TRBV7-3; D: -; DNA: TGTGCCAGCAGCTTCGTTCCGGAGGGCACAGATACGCAGTATTTT; CDR3: CASSFVPEGTDTQYF
size: -; J: TRBJ2-1; V: TRBV7-5; D: -; DNA: TGTGCCAGAAGCTTGGAGGGGTCAGCGGGGGACGGTTTCTTC; CDR3: CARSLEGSAGDGFF
size: -; J: TRBJ1-1; V: TRBV29-1; D: TRBD1; DNA: TGCAGCGTTGAAGATAGGACAGGGGGGACTGAAGCTTTCTTT; CDR3: CSVEDRTGGTEAFF
size: -; J: TRBJ2-7; V: TRBV2; D: TRBD1; DNA: TGTGCCAGCAGTGAAGCGCTTGGGACAGGGGTTTCCTACGAGCAGTACTTC; CDR3: CASSEALGTGVSYEQYF
size: -; J: TRBJ2-2; V: TRBV6-5; D: TRBD2; DNA: TGTGCCAGCAGTTACTCGAGGCTAGCGGGGCCCGGGGAGCTGTTTTTT; CDR3: CASSYSRLAGPGELFF
size: once; J: TRBJ2-1; V: TRBV7-8; D: TRBD2; DNA: TGTGCCAGCAAAAAGCGGGGGGGCAGTTTGAATGAGCAGTTCTTC; CDR3: CASKKRGGSLNEQFF
size: -; J: TRBJ2-3; V: TRBV27; D: TRBD2; DNA: TGTGCCAGCAGTTCCGGGACTAACACAGATACGCAGTATTTT; CDR3: CASSSGTNTDTQYF
size: -; J: TRBJ1-6; V: TRBV19; D: TRBD1; DNA: TGTGCCAGTAGTATACCCCCCGGGACAGGGGTGCGAGACCTCCACTTT; CDR3: CASSIPPGTGVRDLHF
size: few; J: TRBJ1-2; V: TRBV2; D: TRBD1; DNA: TGTGCCAGCAGTACCCCCGGACAGGGGAACTATGGCTACACCTTC; CDR3: CASSTPGQGNYGYTF
size: few; J: TRBJ1-1; V: TRBV4-1; D: -; DNA: TGCGCCAGCAGCCCCTGGGGAGTTAGTGAAGCTTTCTTT; CDR3: CASSPWGVSEAFF